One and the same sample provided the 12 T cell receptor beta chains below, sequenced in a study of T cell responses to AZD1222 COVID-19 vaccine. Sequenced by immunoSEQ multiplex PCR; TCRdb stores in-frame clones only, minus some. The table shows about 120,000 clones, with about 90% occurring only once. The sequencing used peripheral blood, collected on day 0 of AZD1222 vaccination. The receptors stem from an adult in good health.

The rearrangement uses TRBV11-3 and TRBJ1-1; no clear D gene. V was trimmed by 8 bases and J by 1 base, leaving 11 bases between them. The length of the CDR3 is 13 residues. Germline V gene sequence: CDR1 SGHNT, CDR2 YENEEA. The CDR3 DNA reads TGTGCCAGCTCCCCTCGCGGGAACACTGAAGCTTTCTTT. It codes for CASSPRGNTEAFF.

The CDR3: CASSEGGRSQETQYF. CDR3 in DNA: TGTGCCAGCAGTGAAGGAGGACGGTCCCAAGAGACCCAGTACTTC. V gene TRBV6-1 combines with J gene TRBJ2-5; D is unresolved. With 1 base removed from V and 1 base from J, the gap between germline ends came to 10 bases. This CDR3 spans 15 amino acids. The V gene's germline CDR1 is MNHNS and CDR2 SASEGT.

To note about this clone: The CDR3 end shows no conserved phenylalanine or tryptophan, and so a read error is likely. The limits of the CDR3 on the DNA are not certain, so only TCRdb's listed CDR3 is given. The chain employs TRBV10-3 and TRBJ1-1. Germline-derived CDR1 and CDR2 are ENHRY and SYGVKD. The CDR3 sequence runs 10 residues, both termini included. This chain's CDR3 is CAISEPWKIS.

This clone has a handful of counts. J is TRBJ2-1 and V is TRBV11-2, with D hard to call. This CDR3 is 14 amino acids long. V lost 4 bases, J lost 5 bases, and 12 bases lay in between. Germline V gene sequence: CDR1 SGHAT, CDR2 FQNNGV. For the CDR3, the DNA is TGTGCCAGCAGCTCACTATACATCGACAATGAGCAGTTCTTC. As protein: CASSSLYIDNEQFF.

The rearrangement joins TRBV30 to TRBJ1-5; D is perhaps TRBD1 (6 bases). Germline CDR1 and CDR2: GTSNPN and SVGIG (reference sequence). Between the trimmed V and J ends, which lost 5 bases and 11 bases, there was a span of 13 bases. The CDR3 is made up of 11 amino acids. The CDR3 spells CAWSGGSTQHF. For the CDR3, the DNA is TGTGCCTGGTCTGGGGGCTCGACCCAGCATTTT.

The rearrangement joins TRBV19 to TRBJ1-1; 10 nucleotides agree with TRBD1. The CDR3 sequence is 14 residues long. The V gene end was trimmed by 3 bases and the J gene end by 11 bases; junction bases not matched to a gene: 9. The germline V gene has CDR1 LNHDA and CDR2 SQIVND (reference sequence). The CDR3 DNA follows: TGTGCCAGTAGTATCGACAGGGGGCGCATTAGGGCTTTCTTT. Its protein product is CASSIDRGRIRAFF.

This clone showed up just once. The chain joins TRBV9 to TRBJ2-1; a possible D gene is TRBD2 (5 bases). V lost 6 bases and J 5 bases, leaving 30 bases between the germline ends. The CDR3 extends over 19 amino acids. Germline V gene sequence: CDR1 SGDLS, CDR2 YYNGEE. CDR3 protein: CASIPAVLSKPERNNEQFF. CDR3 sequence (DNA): TGTGCCAGCATCCCAGCTGTGTTGTCTAAACCTGAGCGGAACAATGAGCAGTTCTTC.

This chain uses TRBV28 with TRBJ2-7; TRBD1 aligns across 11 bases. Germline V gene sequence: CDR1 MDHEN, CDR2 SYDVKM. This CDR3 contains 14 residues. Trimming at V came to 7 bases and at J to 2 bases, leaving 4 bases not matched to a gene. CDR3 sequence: CASISGQGAYEQYF. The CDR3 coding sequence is TGTGCCAGCATTTCGGGACAGGGGGCCTACGAGCAGTACTTC. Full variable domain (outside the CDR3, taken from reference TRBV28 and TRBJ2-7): DVKVTQSSRYLVKRTGEKVFLECVQDMDHENMFWYRQDPGLGLRLIYFSYDVKMKEKGDIPEGYSVSREKKERFSLILESASTNQTSMYLCASISGQGAYEQYFGPGTRLTVT.

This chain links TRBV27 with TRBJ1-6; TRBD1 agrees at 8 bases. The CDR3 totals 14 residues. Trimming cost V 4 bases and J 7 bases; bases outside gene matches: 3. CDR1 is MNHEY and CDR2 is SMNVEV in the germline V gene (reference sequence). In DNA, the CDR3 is TGTGCCAGCAGTTCCGGGACAGGAAATTCACCCCTCCACTTT. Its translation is CASSSGTGNSPLHF.

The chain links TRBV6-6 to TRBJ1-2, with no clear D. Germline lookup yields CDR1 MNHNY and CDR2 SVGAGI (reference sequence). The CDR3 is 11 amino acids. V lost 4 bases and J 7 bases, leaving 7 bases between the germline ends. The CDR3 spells CASSSSFGYTF. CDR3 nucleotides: TGTGCCAGCAGTTCTAGTTTTGGCTACACCTTC.

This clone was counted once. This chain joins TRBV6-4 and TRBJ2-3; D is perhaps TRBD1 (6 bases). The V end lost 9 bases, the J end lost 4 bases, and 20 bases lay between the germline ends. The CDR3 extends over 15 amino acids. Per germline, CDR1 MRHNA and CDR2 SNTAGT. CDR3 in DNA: TGTGCCAGATCAAGAAGACAGGATGGGGCAGATACGCAGTATTTT. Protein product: CARSRRQDGADTQYF.

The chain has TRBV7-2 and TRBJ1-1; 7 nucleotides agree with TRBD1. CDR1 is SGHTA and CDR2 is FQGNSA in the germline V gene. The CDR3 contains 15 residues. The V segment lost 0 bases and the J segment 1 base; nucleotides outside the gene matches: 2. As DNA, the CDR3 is TGTGCCAGCAGCTTAGCCGGGACAGAGAACACTGAAGCTTTCTTT. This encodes CASSLAGTENTEAFF.